The 6 T cell receptor beta chains given below trace back to one sample, sequenced in a study of blood T cell repertoires in COVID-19. Using immunoSEQ multiplex PCR, the repertoire was profiled, and TCRdb retains in-frame clones only, with some absent. This sample has some 180,000 clones; more than 75% occur once, and the top ten carry under 15%. Sequenced: PBMCs or T cells enriched from blood (not recorded which). Receptors were obtained from a man in his 60s who had been exposed to COVID-19.

This chain uses TRBV28 with TRBJ2-1; TRBD2 matches 13 bases. CDR3 length: 16 residues. Germline loops: CDR1 MDHEN, CDR2 SYDVKM. The trim removed 8 bases at V and 9 bases at J, leaving 13 bases unmatched. The CDR3 sequence: CASRSPGLAGDVEQFF. For the CDR3, the DNA is TGTGCCAGCCGAAGTCCCGGACTAGCGGGAGATGTTGAGCAGTTCTTC.

J is TRBJ2-5 and V is TRBV5-6, with 8 bases matching TRBD2. V shed 0 bases and J 4 bases; nucleotides not matched to a gene: 5. Per the germline V gene, CDR1 is SGHDT and CDR2 is YYEEEE. The CDR3 spans 15 residues. As DNA, the CDR3 is TGTGCCAGCAGCTTGGCCACTAGCGGAAGAGAGACCCAGTACTTC. It is translated as CASSLATSGRETQYF.

This chain connects TRBV19 to TRBJ1-1, with D tentatively TRBD1 (5 bases). The germline gives CDR1 LNHDA, CDR2 SQIVND (reference sequence). V was cut by 5 bases and J by 4 bases, with 17 bases left in between. CDR3 length: 15 amino acids. The CDR3 sequence is CASSPPGRATTEAFF. In DNA, the CDR3 is TGTGCCAGTAGTCCCCCGGGCAGGGCGACCACTGAAGCTTTCTTT.

In nucleotides, the CDR3 is TGTGCCAGTAGTAGACTTGGGACAGGGGGCAATCAGCCCCAGCATTTT. Protein product: CASSRLGTGGNQPQHF. V gene TRBV19 combines with J gene TRBJ1-5; 10 bases fit TRBD1. The CDR3 extends over 16 amino acids. Looked up from germline, CDR1 is LNHDA and CDR2 is SQIVND (reference sequence). With 4 bases clipped from V and 2 bases from J, the junction kept 5 bases outside the gene matches.

The chain uses TRBV2 and TRBJ2-6; a possible D gene is TRBD1 (6 bases). V was shortened by 7 bases and J by 2 bases, with 12 bases between the two germline ends. CDR3 length equals 15 residues. CDR1 and CDR2 from the germline V gene are SNHLY and FYNNEI. CDR3 amino acids: CASIKDSPGANVLTF. DNA for the CDR3: TGTGCCAGCATTAAGGACAGCCCTGGGGCCAACGTCCTGACTTTC. Looking up the rest from reference TRBV2 and TRBJ2-6 gives the full variable domain: EPEVTQTPSHQVTQMGQEVILRCVPISNHLYFYWYRQILGQKVEFLVSFYNNEISEKSEIFDDQFSVERPDGSNFTLKIRSTKLEDSAMYFCASIKDSPGANVLTFGAGSRLTVL.

The chain recombines TRBV27 with TRBJ2-1; perhaps TRBD2 as D (5 bases). The CDR3 contains 15 residues. V was pared by 2 bases and J by 10 bases, with 18 bases between. The germline gives CDR1 MNHEY, CDR2 SMNVEV (reference sequence). This chain's CDR3 is CASSLGRTKVREQFF. The CDR3 DNA sequence: TGTGCCAGCAGTTTAGGGAGAACTAAGGTGCGGGAGCAGTTCTTC.